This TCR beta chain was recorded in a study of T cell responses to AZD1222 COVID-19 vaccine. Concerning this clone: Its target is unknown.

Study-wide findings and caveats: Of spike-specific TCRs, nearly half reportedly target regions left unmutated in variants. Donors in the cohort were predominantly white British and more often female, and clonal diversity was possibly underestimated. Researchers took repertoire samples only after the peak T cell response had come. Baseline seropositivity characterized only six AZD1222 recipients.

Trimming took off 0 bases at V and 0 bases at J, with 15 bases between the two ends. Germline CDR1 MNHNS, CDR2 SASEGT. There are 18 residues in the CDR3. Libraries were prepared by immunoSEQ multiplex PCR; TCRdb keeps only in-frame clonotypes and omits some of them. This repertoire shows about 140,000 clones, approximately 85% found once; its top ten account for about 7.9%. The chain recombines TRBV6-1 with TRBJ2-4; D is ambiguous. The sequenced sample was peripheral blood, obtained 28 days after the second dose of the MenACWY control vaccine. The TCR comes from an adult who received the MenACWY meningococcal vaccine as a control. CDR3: CASSEAGQVLIAKNIQYF. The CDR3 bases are TGTGCCAGCAGTGAAGCAGGCCAGGTTCTAATAGCCAAAAACATTCAGTACTTC.